The sequence of this T cell receptor (beta chain) was determined in a study of cytomegalovirus exposure and HLA in healthy donors. Study-wide context: The approximately 600 first-cohort repertoires shared a platform with the approximately 110 validation repertoires, as reported in a later analysis. Study-wide points: Subsequent analysis found a tendency for first-cohort TCR clusters to co-occur within the 120 validation repertoires. The classifier reportedly diagnosed cytomegalovirus status with high sensitivity and specificity.

It was the approximately 120-subject validation cohort, separate from the approximately 680-subject first cohort, to which the donors belonged. Germline V lookup: CDR1 SGHDT, CDR2 YYEEEE. This CDR3 comprises 16 residues. Trimming left V 0 bases short and J 1 base short, with 11 bases between. Sequencing was performed with immunoSEQ multiplex PCR; in TCRdb, only in-frame clones are kept and a portion is missing. Among around 250,000 clones listed, around 91% were seen once. As concerns this clone: Antigen unknown.

This rearrangement joins TRBV5-6 to TRBJ2-1, with D tentatively TRBD1 (6 bases). The clonotype comes from a woman younger than 35 in good health and CMV-seronegative. Input material: PBMCs. The CDR3 loop reads CASSLAIGGSYNEQFF. In DNA, the CDR3 is TGTGCCAGCAGCTTGGCGATAGGGGGTTCCTACAATGAGCAGTTCTTC.